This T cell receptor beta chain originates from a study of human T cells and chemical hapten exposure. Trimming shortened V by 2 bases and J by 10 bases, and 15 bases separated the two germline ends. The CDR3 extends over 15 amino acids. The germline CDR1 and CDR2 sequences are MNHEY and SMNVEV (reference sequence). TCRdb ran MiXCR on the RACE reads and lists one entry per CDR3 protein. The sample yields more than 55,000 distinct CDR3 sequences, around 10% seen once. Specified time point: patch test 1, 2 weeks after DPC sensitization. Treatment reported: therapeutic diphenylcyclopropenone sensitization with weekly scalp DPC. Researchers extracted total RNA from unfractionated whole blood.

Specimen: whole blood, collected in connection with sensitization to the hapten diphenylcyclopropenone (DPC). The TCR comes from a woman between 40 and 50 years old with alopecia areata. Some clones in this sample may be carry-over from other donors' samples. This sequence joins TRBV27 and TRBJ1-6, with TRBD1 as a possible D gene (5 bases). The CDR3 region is CASSLARRANSPLHF. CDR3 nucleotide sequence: TGTGCCAGCAGTTTAGCCCGCAGGGCGAACTCACCCCTCCACTTT.